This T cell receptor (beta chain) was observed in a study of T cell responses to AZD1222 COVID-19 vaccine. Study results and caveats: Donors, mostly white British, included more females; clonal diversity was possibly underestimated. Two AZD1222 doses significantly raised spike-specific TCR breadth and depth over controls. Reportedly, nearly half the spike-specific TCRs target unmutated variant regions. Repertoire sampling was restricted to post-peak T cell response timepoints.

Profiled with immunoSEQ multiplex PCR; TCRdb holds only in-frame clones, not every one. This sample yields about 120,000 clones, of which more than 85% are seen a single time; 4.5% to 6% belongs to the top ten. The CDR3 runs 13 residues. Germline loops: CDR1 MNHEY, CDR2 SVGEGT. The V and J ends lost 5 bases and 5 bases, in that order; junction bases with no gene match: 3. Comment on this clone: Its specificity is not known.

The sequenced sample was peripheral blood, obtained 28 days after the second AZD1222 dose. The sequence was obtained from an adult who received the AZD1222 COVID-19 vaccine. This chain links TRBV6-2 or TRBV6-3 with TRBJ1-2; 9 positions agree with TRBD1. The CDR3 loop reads CASSPDRGYGYTF. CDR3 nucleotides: TGTGCCAGCAGTCCCGACAGGGGGTATGGCTACACCTTC.